This TCR beta chain originates from a study of blood T cell repertoires in COVID-19. Overall study context: COVID-19 samples, acute and convalescent, were from the United States, Italy and Spain. Nucleic acid was either cDNA or gDNA, and it came from T cells, B-cell-depleted T cells, or PBMCs.

Original data processing: Using reference gene primer amplification, nucleated cell counts were estimated. Generated by immunoSEQ multiplex PCR, the TCRdb table keeps only in-frame clones and is missing some. V and J calls and clone size are as listed in that table; D and trimming were resolved from the DNA. The table lists under 40,000 clones, approximately 84% of them singletons. The length of the CDR3 is 15 residues. The V gene end was trimmed by 4 bases and the J gene end by 0 bases; junction bases not matched to a gene: 3. Per the germline V gene, CDR1 is SGHDN and CDR2 is FVKESK. The chain joins TRBV14 to TRBJ2-5, with 9 bases that match TRBD1. The sequence was obtained from a man aged 50 to 59 with active or convalescent COVID-19. The sample comprised peripheral blood. CDR3 residues: CASSPQGAYQETQYF. The CDR3 nucleotides read TGTGCCAGCAGCCCACAGGGGGCCTACCAAGAGACCCAGTACTTC.